The sequence of this T cell receptor (beta chain) was determined in a study of patients and donors after allogeneic stem cell transplantation. One entry per CDR3 protein results from TCRdb running MiXCR on the RT-PCR reads. The data show approximately 90,000 distinct CDR3 sequences, with roughly 5.1% seen just once and about 3% held by the top ten. This clonotype was observed many times. V was cut by 4 bases and J by 6 bases, with 8 bases left in between. This CDR3 region has 12 residues. The specimen sequenced was blood, either unsorted or a sorted T cell fraction (not recorded which). The J gene is TRBJ2-3, the V gene TRBV12-3 or TRBV12-4; TRBD2 is a possible D gene (5 bases). The TCR originated in a human donor who was either an allogeneic HSCT recipient or a stem cell or donor lymphocyte infusion donor (not recorded which). It is not recorded whose cells these are; they may come from a transplant donor. The CDR3 DNA is TGTGCCAGCAGTTCCGTAGCGGATACGCAGTATTTT. This gives the protein CASSSVADTQYF.